This TCR beta chain was retrieved from a study of blood T cell repertoires in COVID-19. Study-wide context: Sites in the United States, Italy and Spain provided acute and convalescent COVID-19 samples.

Germline V gene data show CDR1 as SGHRS and CDR2 as YFSETQ. V was cut by 0 bases and J by 0 bases, with 6 bases left in between. CDR3 length: 15 amino acids. Sequencing used immunoSEQ multiplex PCR; TCRdb keeps in-frame clones, though not all of them. The repertoire consists of 100,000 to 150,000 clones, with roughly nine tenths occurring once and the leading ten covering 25% to 35%. This receptor was identified in a man aged 65 to 85 with active or convalescent COVID-19. Sample: peripheral blood. V gene TRBV5-1 combines with J gene TRBJ2-2; D perhaps matches TRBD1 (5 bases). CDR3 sequence (DNA): TGCGCCAGCAGCTTGGGACAGCCGAACACCGGGGAGCTGTTTTTT. As protein: CASSLGQPNTGELFF.